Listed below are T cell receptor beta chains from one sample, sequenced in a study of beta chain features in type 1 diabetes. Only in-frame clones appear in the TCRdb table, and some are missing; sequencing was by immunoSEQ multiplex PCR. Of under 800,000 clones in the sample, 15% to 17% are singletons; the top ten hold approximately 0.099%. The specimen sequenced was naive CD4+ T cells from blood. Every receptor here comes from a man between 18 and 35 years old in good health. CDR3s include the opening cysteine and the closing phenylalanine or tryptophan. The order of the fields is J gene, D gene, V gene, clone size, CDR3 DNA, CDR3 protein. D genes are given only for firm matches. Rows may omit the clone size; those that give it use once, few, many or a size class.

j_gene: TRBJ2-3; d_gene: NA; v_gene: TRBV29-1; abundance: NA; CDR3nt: TGCAGCGTGGCGAAGGACGCGGGAGATACGCAGTATTTT; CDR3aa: CSVAKDAGDTQYF
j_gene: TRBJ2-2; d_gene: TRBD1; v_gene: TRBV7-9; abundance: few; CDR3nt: TGTGCCAGCAGCCGGACAGGGGGCACCGGGGAGCTGTTTTTT; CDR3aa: CASSRTGGTGELFF
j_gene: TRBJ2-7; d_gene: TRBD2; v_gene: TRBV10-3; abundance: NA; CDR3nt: TGTGCCATCAGTGATGTGCGGGGGGGCTACGAGCAGTACTTC; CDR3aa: CAISDVRGGYEQYF
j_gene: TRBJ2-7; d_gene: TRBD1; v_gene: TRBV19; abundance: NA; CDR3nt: TGTGCCAGTAGACGCGTAGGGGGCGACGAGCAGTACTTC; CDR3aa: CASRRVGGDEQYF
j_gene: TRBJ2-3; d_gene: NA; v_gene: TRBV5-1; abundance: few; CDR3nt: TGCGCCAGCAGCTTGCCGGACAGCACAGATACGCAGTATTTT; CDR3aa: CASSLPDSTDTQYF
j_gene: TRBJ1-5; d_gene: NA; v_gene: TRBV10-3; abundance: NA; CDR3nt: TGTGCCATCAATTCCGGGGGCAGGCAGCCCCAGCATTTT; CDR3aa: CAINSGGRQPQHF
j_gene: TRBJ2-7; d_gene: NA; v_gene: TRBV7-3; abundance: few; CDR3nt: TGTGCCAGCAGGATCGACATGAGCAACGAGCAGTACTTC; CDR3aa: CASRIDMSNEQYF
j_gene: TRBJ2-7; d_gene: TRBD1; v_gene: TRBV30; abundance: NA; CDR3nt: TGTGCCTGGGAAAGGATGACAGGGCCCTCCTACGAGCAGTACTTC; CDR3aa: CAWERMTGPSYEQYF
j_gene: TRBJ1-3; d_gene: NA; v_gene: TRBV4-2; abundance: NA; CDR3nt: TGTGCCAGCAGCCAAGAATGGCGAGGTGAAACCATATATTTT; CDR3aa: CASSQEWRGETIYF
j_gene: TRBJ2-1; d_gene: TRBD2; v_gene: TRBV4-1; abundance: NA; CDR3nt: TGCGCCAGCAGCCAAGGTATAACCAGCGGGAGTTCCTACAATGAGCAGTTCTTC; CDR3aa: CASSQGITSGSSYNEQFF
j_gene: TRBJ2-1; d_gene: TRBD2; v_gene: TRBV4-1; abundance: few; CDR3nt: TGCGCCAGCAGCCCTGGGGGACTAGCGTACAATGAGCAGTTCTTC; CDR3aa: CASSPGGLAYNEQFF
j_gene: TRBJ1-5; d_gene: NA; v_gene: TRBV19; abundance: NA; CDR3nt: TGTGCCAGTAGTATTACGCCAGTTGCCAATCAGCCCCAGCATTTT; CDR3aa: CASSITPVANQPQHF
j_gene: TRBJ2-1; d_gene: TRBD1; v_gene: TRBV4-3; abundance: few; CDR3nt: TGCGCCAGCAGAGAGGACAGGTTCGGTGAGCAGTTCTTC; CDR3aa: CASREDRFGEQFF
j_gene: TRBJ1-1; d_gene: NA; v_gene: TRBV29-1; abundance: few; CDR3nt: TGCAGCGTTGTAAACAGGGTGGCCTCGAACACTGAAGCTTTCTTT; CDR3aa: CSVVNRVASNTEAFF
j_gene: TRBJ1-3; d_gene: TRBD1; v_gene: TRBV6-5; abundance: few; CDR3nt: TGTGCCAGCAGTCAAGACAGGGCCTCTGGAAACACCATATATTTT; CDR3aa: CASSQDRASGNTIYF
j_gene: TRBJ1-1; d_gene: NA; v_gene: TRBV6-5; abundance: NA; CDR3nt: TGTGCCAGCAGTCCGCAACTTTTGGGAGCGGCTGAAGCTTTCTTT; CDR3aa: CASSPQLLGAAEAFF
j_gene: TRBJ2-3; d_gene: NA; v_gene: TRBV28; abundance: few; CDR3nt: TGTGCCAGCAGTCCCCGCTCCGGGGCAGATACGCAGTATTTT; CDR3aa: CASSPRSGADTQYF
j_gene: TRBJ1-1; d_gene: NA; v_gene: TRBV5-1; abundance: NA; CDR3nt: TGCGCCAGCAGCTTCCTACAGGGGAACACTGAAGCTTTCTTT; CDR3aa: CASSFLQGNTEAFF
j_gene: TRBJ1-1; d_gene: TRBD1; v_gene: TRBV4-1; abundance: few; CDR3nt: TGCGCCAGCAGCCAGTATACACAGGGGCTAACTGAAGCTTTCTTT; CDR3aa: CASSQYTQGLTEAFF
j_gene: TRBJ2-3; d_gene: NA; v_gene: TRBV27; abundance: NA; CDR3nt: TGTGCCAGCAGTTTTCAGGGTTATCGGGATACGCAGTATTTT; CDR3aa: CASSFQGYRDTQYF
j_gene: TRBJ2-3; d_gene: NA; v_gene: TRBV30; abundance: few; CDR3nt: TGTGCCTGGAGTGACTTTTCGACAGGAAGGGTAGATACGCAGTATTTT; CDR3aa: CAWSDFSTGRVDTQYF
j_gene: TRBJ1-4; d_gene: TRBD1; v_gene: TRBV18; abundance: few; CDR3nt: TGTGCCAGCTCTCACGACAGGGCGGCCGAAAAACTGTTTTTT; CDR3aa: CASSHDRAAEKLFF
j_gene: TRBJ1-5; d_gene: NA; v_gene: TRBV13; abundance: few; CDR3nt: TGTGCCAGCAGTGACCAGGAATATAGCAATCAGCCCCAGCATTTT; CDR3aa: CASSDQEYSNQPQHF
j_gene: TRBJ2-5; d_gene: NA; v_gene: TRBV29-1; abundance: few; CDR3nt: TGCAGCGCCGGTCAGGAGACCCAGTACTTC; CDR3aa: CSAGQETQYF
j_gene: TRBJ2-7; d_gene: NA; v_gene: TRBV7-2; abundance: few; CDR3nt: TGTGCCAGTCTCTTGGGGAGGGGGCGAACCTACGAGCAGTACTTC; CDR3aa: CASLLGRGRTYEQYF